This T cell receptor beta chain was captured in a study of PD-1 blockade in mismatch repair-deficient tumors. Regarding the study as a whole: After pembrolizumab, tumor-resident clones rose rapidly, then generally contracted before radiologic responses.

This clone was found once. The antigen remains undetermined. Assay: immunoSEQ multiplex PCR; the TCRdb copy retains only in-frame clones and omits some. The sample contains about 40,000 clones, roughly 84% of which appear only once. The receptor's source is an adult with mismatch repair-deficient cancer. The source material was peripheral blood, sampled 76 weeks after starting pembrolizumab.

The CDR3 bases are TGTGCCAGCAGCCGGACAGGGGTGGACCGAAATCAGCCCCAGCATTTT. Its translation is CASSRTGVDRNQPQHF. This sequence joins TRBV5-6 and TRBJ1-5, with TRBD1 matching 9 bases. The length of the CDR3 is 16 residues. The J segment lost 4 bases and the V segment lost 4 bases, leaving 9 bases of the junction unmatched. The V gene's germline CDR1 is SGHDT and CDR2 YYEEEE.